This TCR beta chain comes out of a study of graft-versus-host responses after intestinal transplantation. Using immunoSEQ multiplex PCR, the repertoire was profiled, and TCRdb retains in-frame clones only, with some absent. This sample yields about 77,000 clones, of which 92% are seen a single time; 0.55% to 0.8% belongs to the top ten. Germline V gene lookup returns CDR1 SNHLY and CDR2 FYNNEI. CDR3 length: 14 amino acids. J lost 3 bases, V lost 7 bases, and 6 bases had no gene match. The chain couples TRBV2 to TRBJ2-1; 7 bases agree with TRBD2. Sequences were derived from PBMCs, sampled 98 days after intestinal transplantation. The sequence came from a human patient who received an intestinal transplant, so some T cells may come from the graft donor. CDR3 bases: TGTGCCAGCATAGTAGCGGGTCTCTACAATGAGCAGTTCTTC. This encodes CASIVAGLYNEQFF.